The clone carrying this T cell receptor (beta chain) was found a few times. These data are taken from a study of blood T cells in healthy people across ages. Trimming took 1 base from V and 4 from J; bases not matched to a gene: 3. The CDR3 spans 15 residues. Germline CDR1 and CDR2: MGHRA and YSYEKL. Sample-barcoded 5' priming and a J-beta primer mix drove a second PCR of 7 to 11 cycles. Using its own MiXCR run on the 5' RACE reads, TCRdb lists one record per CDR3 protein. Found here are about 840,000 distinct CDR3 sequences, approximately 32% of them singletons; the top ten hold roughly a tenth. The same sample was also used in a study of T cells of mothers and their children. That paper adds: Per mother, over 9 million TCR beta CDR3 reads were obtained; per child, about 3 million.

Material for sequencing was blood. The clonotype originates from a middle-aged woman in good health. The chain carries TRBV4-1 and TRBJ1-2, with TRBD1 matching 10 bases. CDR3 sequence: CASSQGRTGGYGYTF. Written as DNA, the CDR3 is TGCGCCAGCAGCCAAGGTCGGACAGGGGGCTATGGCTACACCTTC.